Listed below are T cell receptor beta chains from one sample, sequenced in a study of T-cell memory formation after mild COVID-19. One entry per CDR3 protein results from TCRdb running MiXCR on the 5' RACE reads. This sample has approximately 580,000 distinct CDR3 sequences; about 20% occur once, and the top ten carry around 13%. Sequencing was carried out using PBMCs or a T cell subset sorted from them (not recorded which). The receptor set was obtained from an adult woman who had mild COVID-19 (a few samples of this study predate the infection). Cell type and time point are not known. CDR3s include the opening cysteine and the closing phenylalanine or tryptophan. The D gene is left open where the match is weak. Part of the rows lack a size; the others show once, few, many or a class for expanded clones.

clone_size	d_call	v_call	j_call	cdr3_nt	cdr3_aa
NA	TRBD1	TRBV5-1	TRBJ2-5	TGCGCCAGCAGCGTCCGGGACAGGGAAGAGACCCAGTACTTC	CASSVRDREETQYF
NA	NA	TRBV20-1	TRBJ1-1	TGCAGTGCTAGAGATTTAGTAGGAGCTTTCTTT	CSARDLVGAFF
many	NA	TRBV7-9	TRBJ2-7	TGTGCCAGCAGCGCGGACGGGTACTACGAGCAGTACTTC	CASSADGYYEQYF
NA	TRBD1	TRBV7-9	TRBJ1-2	TGTGCCAGCAGTTTGCCCTCAGGGGGCTTACTGGGCTACACCTTC	CASSLPSGGLLGYTF
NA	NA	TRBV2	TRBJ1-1	TGTGCCAGCAGAGGGGACCGCGGAAAAGCTTTCTTT	CASRGDRGKAFF
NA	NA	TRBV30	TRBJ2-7	TGTGCCTGGAGTGTAGGCAGCCCTACCTACGAGCAGTACTTC	CAWSVGSPTYEQYF
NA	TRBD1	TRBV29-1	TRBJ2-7	TGCAGCGGTACCGGGACAGGGTACGAGCAGTACTTC	CSGTGTGYEQYF
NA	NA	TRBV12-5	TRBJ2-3	TGTGCTAGTGGTTTTAGCACAGATACGCAGTATTTT	CASGFSTDTQYF
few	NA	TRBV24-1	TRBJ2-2	TGTGCCACCGGGACAACCGGGGAGCTGTTTTTT	CATGTTGELFF
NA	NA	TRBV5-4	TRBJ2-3	TGTGCCAGCAGCTTGACAGGTTACAGCACAGATACGCAGTATTTT	CASSLTGYSTDTQYF
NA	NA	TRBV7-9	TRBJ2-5	TGTGCCAGCAGCTTGGGCTGGACGGTCCTACAAGAGACCCAGTACTTC	CASSLGWTVLQETQYF
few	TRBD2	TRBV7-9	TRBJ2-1	TGTGCCAGCAGCCCCAGCTCTCGGGGACTAGCGGTAAAAGACCGCTCCTACAATGAGCAGTTCTTC	CASSPSSRGLAVKDRSYNEQFF
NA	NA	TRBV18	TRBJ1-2	TGTGCCAGCTCACCACGGGACCGTGGCCCCTATGGCTACACCTTC	CASSPRDRGPYGYTF
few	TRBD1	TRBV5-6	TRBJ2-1	TGTGCCAGCAGTTACTACAGGGGTCATGAGCAGTTCTTC	CASSYYRGHEQFF
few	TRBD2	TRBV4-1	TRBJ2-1	TGCGCCAGCAGCCAAGATTGGGGACTAATCTACAATGAGCAGTTCTTC	CASSQDWGLIYNEQFF
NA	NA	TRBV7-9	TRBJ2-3	TGTGCCAGCAGCGAAGATGGGGGTCGGAGCACAGATACGCAGTATTTT	CASSEDGGRSTDTQYF
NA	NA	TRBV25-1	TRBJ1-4	TGTGCCAGCGCAATTGAGGGGGAAAAACTGTTTTTT	CASAIEGEKLFF
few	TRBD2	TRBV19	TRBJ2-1	TGTGCCAGTAGTATGAGGACTAGCGGGATCGGGTCCTACAATGAGCAGTTCTTC	CASSMRTSGIGSYNEQFF
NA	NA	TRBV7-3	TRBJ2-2	TGTGCCAGCTCCCCCGAGGGGACATTGAACACCGGGGAGCTGTTTTTT	CASSPEGTLNTGELFF
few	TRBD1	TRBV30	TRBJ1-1	TGTGCCTGGAGGAGAGGGGGCATGGACACTGAAGCTTTCTTT	CAWRRGGMDTEAFF
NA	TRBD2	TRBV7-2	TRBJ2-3	TGTGCCAGCAGCTTAGTTGGACTAGCGGGAGGGCCAGTGTCAGATACGCAGTATTTT	CASSLVGLAGGPVSDTQYF
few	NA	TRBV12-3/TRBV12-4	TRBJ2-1	TGTGCCAGCACCCTCGGGTCGGGCAATGAGCAGTTCTTC	CASTLGSGNEQFF
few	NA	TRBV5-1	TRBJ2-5	TGCGCCAGCACCACGGACCAAGAGACCCAGTACTTC	CASTTDQETQYF
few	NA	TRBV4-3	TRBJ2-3	TGCGCCAGCAGCCAGCCTGGGTGGGATACGCAGTATTTT	CASSQPGWDTQYF
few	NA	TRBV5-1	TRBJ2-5	TGCGCCAGCTCCACCGTCGGACAGCCTTTGTCCCAAGAGACCCAGTACTTC	CASSTVGQPLSQETQYF
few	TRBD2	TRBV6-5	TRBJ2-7	TGTGCCAGCAGTTACTCGAGCGGGGGTCGGCCCTACGAGCAGTACTTC	CASSYSSGGRPYEQYF
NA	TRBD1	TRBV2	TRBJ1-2	TGTGCCAGCCTGGACAGGTTCGCCTTC	CASLDRFAF
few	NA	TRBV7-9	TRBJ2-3	TGTGCCAGCAGCTTTGGCCGGGAGTGGTTAGATACGCAGTATTTT	CASSFGREWLDTQYF
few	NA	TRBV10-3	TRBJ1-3	TGTGCCATCAGTGAGTCGAAGGGGCTGACTGGAAACACCATATATTTT	CAISESKGLTGNTIYF
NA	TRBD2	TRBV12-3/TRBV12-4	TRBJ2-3	TGTGCCAGCAGTTTGGCGCTAGCGGGGTCAGATACGCAGTATTTT	CASSLALAGSDTQYF
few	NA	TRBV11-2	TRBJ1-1	TGTGCCAGCAGCTTAATAGGGGAAGCTTTCTTT	CASSLIGEAFF
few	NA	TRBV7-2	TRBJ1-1	TGTGCCAGCAGCTTGGATTGGATAGGCAATGAAGCTTTCTTT	CASSLDWIGNEAFF
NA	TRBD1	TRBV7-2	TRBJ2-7	TGTGCCAGCAGCGGCGGACAGGGGGCGTCTTTCGAGCAGTACTTC	CASSGGQGASFEQYF
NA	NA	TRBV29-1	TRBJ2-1	TGCAGCGCTTTTAGAACCCTCTCGAATGAGCAGTTCTTC	CSAFRTLSNEQFF
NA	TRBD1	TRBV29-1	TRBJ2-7	TGCAGCGTAGCCGGGACAGGGGTCTACGAGCAGTACTTC	CSVAGTGVYEQYF
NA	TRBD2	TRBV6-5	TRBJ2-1	TGTGCCAGCAGTTACTTAACTAGCGGGGGCTATGAGCAGTTCTTC	CASSYLTSGGYEQFF
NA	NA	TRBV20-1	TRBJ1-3	TGCAGTGCTAGAGATAAAGCACCTTCGTGGGGAAACACCATATATTTT	CSARDKAPSWGNTIYF
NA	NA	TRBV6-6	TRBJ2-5	TGTGCCAGCACCCTTACTTCTCGTGCGCAAGAGACCCAGTACTTC	CASTLTSRAQETQYF
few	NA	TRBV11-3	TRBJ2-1	TGTGCCAGCAATTCATGGATCTCGGGCAATGAGCAGTTCTTC	CASNSWISGNEQFF
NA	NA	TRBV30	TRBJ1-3	TGTGCCTGGAGTGTCTTCAAGACAGGCAACTCTGGAAACACCATATATTTT	CAWSVFKTGNSGNTIYF
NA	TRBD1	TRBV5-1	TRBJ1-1	TGCGCCAGCAGCATGGACAGGGGGAACACTGAAGCTTTCTTT	CASSMDRGNTEAFF
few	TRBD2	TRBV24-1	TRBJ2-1	TGTGCCACCAGTGACCCCACCACTAGCGGGAGATACAATGAGCAGTTCTTC	CATSDPTTSGRYNEQFF
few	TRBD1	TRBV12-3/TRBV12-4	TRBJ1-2	TGTGCCAGCAGCCCCGGGACAGTTTATACTTATGGCTACACCTTC	CASSPGTVYTYGYTF
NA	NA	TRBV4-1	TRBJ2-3	TGCGCCAGCAGCGGAGTACCCGGGTATACGCAGTATTTT	CASSGVPGYTQYF
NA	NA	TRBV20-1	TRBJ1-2	TGCAGTGCCGCCCTGGGGGGGCCTGAGGTTTTC	CSAALGGPEVF
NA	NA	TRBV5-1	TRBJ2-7	TGCGCCAGCAGCAAGGGATTCTACGAGCAGTACTTC	CASSKGFYEQYF
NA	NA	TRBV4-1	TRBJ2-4	TGCGCCAGCAGCCAAGTATCAGAAAACATTCAGTACTTC	CASSQVSENIQYF
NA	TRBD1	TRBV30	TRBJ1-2	TGTGCCTGGAGTGGGACCGGACAGGGGTCGTGGGGCTACACCTTC	CAWSGTGQGSWGYTF
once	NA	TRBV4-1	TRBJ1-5	TGCGCCAGCAGCCAGGGACCTTCACCTCAGCCCCAGCATTTT	CASSQGPSPQPQHF
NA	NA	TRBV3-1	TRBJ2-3	TGTGCCAGCAGCCAAGTCAAGGGGATCAGCACAGATACGCAGTATTTT	CASSQVKGISTDTQYF
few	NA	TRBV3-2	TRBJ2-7	TGTGCCAGCAGCCACTCGGACACCTCCTACGAGCAGTACTTC	CASSHSDTSYEQYF
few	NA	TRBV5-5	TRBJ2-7	TGTGCCAGCAGCTTGGATCTCCGGAGCTCCTACGAGCAGTACTTC	CASSLDLRSSYEQYF
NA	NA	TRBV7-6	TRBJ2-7	TGTGCCAGCAGCTTCGGGGTACCTAGCGTAACAACCTACGAGCAGTACTTC	CASSFGVPSVTTYEQYF
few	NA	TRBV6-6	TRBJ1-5	TGTGCCAGCACCCCGGCGGGGGGAGGTCAGCCCCAGCATTTT	CASTPAGGGQPQHF
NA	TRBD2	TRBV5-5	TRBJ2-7	TGTGCCAGCAGCTGGACTAGCGGGACAGCCTACGAGCAGTACTTC	CASSWTSGTAYEQYF